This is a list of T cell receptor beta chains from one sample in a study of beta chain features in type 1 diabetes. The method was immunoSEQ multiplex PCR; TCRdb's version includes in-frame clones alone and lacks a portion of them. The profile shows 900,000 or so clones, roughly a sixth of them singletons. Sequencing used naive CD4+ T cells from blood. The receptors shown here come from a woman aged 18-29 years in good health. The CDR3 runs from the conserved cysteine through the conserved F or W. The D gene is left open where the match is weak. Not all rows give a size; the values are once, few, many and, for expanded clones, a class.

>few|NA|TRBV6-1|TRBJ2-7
TGTGCCAGCAGCCGTCTCCGCCTTCAAACTCACGAGCAGTACTTC
CASSRLRLQTHEQYF
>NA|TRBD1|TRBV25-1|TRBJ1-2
TGTGCCAGCAGTGATGACAGGGGGCTCGGCTACACCTTC
CASSDDRGLGYTF
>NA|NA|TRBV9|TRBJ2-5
TGTGCCAGCAGCGCCCAGGGTTTTGAAACCCAGTACTTC
CASSAQGFETQYF
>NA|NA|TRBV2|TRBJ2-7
TGTGCCAGCAGGCCGGGACTGAACTCCTACGAGCAGTACTTC
CASRPGLNSYEQYF
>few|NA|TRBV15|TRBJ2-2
TGTGCCACCAGCAGAGATCGTAGCACCGGGGAGCTGTTTTTT
CATSRDRSTGELFF
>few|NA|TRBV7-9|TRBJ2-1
TGTGCCAGCAGCTTGGAGAGTTACGAGCAGTTCTTC
CASSLESYEQFF
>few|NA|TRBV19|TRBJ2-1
TGTGCCAGTAGCCTCGGGGCGGCGGGAGAGCAGTTCTTC
CASSLGAAGEQFF
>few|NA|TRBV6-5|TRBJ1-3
TGTGCCAGCAGTTATAGCGGGGACAATGTGGGAAACACCATATATTTT
CASSYSGDNVGNTIYF
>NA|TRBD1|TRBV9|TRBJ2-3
TGTGCCAGCAGCCCTCGACAGGGGGCGGACACAGATACGCAGTATTTT
CASSPRQGADTDTQYF
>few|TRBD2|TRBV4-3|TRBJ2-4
TGCGCCAGCAGCCAGAGTATTATAGCGGGAGGCCACGCCAAAAACATTCAGTACTTC
CASSQSIIAGGHAKNIQYF
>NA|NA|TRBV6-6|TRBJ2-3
TGTGCCAGCAGTTACCTCCAGGGCGCCGTCACAGATACGCAGTATTTT
CASSYLQGAVTDTQYF
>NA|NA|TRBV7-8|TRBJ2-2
TGTGCCAGCAGCCACCCTAGCTTAGGCACCGGGGAGCTGTTTTTT
CASSHPSLGTGELFF
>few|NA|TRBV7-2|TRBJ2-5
TGTGCCAGCAGCTTCCCGACCCAGTACTTC
CASSFPTQYF